A selection of T cell receptor beta chains follows, all from one sample in a study of CD4+ T cells in melanoma. The protocol was immunoSEQ multiplex PCR, while the TCRdb copy is restricted to in-frame clones and leaves out a portion. The sample shows roughly 120,000 clones, approximately 90% of them seen only once. The source material was peripheral blood. Receptors originate from a human donor with melanoma. CDR3s include the opening cysteine and the closing phenylalanine or tryptophan.

V: TRBV9; CDR3: CASSALGGEGQPQHF
V: TRBV28; CDR3: CASSRGVSEKLFF
V: TRBV7-3; CDR3: CASSSSAGTPVGEQYF
V: TRBV5-6; CDR3: CASSLGGLAKNIQYF
V: TRBV6-6; CDR3: CASSYSATGLGLQHF
V: TRBV5-1; CDR3: CASSRTSAHTGELFF
V: TRBV2; CDR3: CASSEMRVNEQFF
V: TRBV25-1; CDR3: CASSPQGGGGYTF
V: TRBV6-4; CDR3: CASSDSGTGATDTQYF
V: TRBV5-1; CDR3: CASSTGFRNTGELFF
V: TRBV19; CDR3: CASKAGTANTGELFF
V: TRBV4-1; CDR3: CASSQPSPGGHGNTIYF
V: TRBV18; CDR3: CASSPFGTGNTEAFF
V: TRBV4-2; CDR3: CASSQDGRGYGYTF